This T cell receptor beta chain was recorded in a study of blood T cell repertoires in COVID-19. V was cut by 4 bases and J by 7 bases, with 22 bases left in between. The germline gives CDR1 MNHEY, CDR2 SVGAGI. The CDR3 contains 16 residues. The protocol was immunoSEQ multiplex PCR, while the TCRdb copy is restricted to in-frame clones and leaves out a portion. Here the sample spans roughly 260,000 clones, just under 90% being singletons. This receptor was identified in a woman aged 40 to 49 with acute or convalescent COVID-19. The chain recombines TRBV6-5 with TRBJ1-2; D might be TRBD1 (5 bases). The sequencing sample was made of peripheral blood. DNA of the CDR3: TGTGCCAGCAGTTCTCCTACAACAGGTTCCGGATTTGGCTACACCTTC. It codes for CASSSPTTGSGFGYTF.